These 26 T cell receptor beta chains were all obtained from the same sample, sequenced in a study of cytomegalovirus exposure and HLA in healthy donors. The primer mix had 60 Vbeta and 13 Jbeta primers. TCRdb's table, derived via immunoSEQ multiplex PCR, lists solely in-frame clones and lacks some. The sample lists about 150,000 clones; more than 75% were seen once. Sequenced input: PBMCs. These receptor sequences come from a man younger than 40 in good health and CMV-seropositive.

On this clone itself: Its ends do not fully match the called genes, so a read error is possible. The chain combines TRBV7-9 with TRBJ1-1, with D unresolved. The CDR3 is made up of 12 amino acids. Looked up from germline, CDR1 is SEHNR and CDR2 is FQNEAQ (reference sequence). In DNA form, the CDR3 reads TGTTCCAGCAGCTTCGAGGCAGATGAAGCTTTCTTT. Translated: CSSSFEADEAFF.

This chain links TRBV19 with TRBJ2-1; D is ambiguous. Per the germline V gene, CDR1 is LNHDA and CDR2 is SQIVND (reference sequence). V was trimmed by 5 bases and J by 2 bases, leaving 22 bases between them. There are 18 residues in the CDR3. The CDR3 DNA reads TGTGCCAGTAGTCCTCATCCGGCCGCCGTGCGGCCCTACAATGAGCAGTTCTTC. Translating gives CASSPHPAAVRPYNEQFF.

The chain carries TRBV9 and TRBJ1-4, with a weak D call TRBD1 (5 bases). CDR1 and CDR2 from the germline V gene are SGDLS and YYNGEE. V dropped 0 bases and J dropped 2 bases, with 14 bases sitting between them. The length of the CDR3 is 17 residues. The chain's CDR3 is CASSVGAGGTTNEKLFF. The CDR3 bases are TGTGCCAGCAGCGTAGGGGCCGGGGGGACCACTAATGAAAAACTGTTTTTT. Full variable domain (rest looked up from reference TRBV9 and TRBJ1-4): DSGVTQTPKHLITATGQRVTLRCSPRSGDLSVYWYQQSLDQGLQFLIQYYNGEERAKGNILERFSAQQFPDLHSELNLSSLELGDSALYFCASSVGAGGTTNEKLFFGSGTQLSVL.

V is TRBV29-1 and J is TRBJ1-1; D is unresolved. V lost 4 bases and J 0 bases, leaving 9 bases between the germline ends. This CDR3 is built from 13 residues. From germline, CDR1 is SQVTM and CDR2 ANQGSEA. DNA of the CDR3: TGCAGCGTTGCACGGGGAGTGAACACTGAAGCTTTCTTT. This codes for CSVARGVNTEAFF.

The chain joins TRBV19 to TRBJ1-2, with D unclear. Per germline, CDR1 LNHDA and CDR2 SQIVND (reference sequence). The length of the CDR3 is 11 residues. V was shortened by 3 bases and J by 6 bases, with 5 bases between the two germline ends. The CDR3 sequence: CASSIGNGYTF. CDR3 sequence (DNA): TGTGCCAGTAGTATCGGGAATGGCTACACCTTC.

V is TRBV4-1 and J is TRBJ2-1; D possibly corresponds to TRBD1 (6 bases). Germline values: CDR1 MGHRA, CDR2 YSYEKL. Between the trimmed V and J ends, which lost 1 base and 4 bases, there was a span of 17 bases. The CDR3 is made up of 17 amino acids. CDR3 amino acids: CASSQGLLSDRYNEQFF. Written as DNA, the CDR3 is TGCGCCAGCAGCCAAGGCCTTTTGTCGGACAGATACAATGAGCAGTTCTTC.

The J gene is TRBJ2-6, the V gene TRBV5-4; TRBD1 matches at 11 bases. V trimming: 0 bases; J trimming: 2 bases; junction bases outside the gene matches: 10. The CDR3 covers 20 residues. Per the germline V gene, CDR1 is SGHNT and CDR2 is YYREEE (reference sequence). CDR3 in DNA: TGTGCCAGCAGCTTGGATCTCTTTAGGACAGGGGGCCCTGGGGCCAACGTCCTGACTTTC. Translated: CASSLDLFRTGGPGANVLTF.

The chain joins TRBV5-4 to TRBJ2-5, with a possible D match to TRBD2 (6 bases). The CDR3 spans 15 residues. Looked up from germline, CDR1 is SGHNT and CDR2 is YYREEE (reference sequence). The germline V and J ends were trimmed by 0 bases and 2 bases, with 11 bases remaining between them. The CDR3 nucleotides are TGTGCCAGCAGCTTGGAACCGCGGGAACAAGAGACCCAGTACTTC. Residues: CASSLEPREQETQYF.

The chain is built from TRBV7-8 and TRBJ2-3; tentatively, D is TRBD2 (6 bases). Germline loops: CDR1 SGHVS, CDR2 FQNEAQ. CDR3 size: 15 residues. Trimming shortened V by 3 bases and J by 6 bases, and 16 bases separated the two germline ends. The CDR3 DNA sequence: TGTGCCAGCAGCTTTGAGGTGGAGGGACTCGATACGCAGTATTTT. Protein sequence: CASSFEVEGLDTQYF.

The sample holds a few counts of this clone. Here the CDR3 reads CASTRGGTEAFF. CDR3 in DNA: TGTGCCAGCACCCGTGGGGGGACTGAAGCTTTCTTT. The V gene is TRBV6-5, the J gene TRBJ1-1; TRBD1 is a possible D gene (5 bases). Germline assignment: CDR1 MNHEY and CDR2 SVGAGI. The V end lost 7 bases, the J end lost 5 bases, and 11 bases lay between the germline ends. The length of the CDR3 is 12 residues.

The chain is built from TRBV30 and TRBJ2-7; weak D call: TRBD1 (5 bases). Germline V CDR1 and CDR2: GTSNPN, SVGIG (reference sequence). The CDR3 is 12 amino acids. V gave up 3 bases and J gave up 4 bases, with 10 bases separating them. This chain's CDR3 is CAWSPGLYEQYF. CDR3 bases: TGTGCCTGGAGCCCAGGGCTGTACGAGCAGTACTTC. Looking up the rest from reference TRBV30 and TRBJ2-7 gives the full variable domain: SQTIHQWPATLVQPVGSPLSLECTVEGTSNPNLYWYRQAAGRGLQLLFYSVGIGQISSEVPQNLSASRPQDRQFILSSKKLLLSDSGFYLCAWSPGLYEQYFGPGTRLTVT.

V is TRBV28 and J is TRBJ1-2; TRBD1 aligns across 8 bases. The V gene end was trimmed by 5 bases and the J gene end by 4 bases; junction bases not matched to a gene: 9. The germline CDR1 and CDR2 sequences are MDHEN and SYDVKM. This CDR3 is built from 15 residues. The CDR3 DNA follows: TGTGCCAGCAGTGCCGCCAGGGGGCGCGCCTATGGCTACACCTTC. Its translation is CASSAARGRAYGYTF.

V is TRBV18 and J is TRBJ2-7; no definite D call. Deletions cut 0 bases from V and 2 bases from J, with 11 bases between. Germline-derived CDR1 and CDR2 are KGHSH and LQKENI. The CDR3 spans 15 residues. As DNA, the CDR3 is TGTGCCAGCTCACCACCCGTGGGCCGTGCCTACGAGCAGTACTTC. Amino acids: CASSPPVGRAYEQYF.

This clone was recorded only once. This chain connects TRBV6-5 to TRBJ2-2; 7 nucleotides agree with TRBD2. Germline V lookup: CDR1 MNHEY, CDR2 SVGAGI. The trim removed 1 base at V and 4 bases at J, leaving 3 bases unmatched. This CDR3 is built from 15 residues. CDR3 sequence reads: CASSYWGGTTGELFF. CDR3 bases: TGTGCCAGCAGTTACTGGGGAGGGACCACCGGGGAGCTGTTTTTT.

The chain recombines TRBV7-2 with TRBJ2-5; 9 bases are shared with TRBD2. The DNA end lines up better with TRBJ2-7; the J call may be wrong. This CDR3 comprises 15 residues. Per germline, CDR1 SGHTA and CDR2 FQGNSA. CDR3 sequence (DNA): TGTGCCAGCAAATATAGCGGGAGTGCTGGCTACGAGCAGTACTTC. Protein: CASKYSGSAGYEQYF.

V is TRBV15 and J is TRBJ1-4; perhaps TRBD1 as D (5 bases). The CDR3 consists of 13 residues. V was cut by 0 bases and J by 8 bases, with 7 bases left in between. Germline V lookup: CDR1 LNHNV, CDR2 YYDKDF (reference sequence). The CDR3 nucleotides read TGTGCCACCAGCAGAGATCGGGGGGAAAAACTGTTTTTT. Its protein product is CATSRDRGEKLFF.

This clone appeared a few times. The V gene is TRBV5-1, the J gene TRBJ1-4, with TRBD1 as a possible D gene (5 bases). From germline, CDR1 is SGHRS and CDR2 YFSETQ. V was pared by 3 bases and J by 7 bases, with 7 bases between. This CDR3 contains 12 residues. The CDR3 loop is CASSWGGEKLFF. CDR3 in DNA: TGCGCCAGCAGCTGGGGGGGTGAAAAACTGTTTTTT.

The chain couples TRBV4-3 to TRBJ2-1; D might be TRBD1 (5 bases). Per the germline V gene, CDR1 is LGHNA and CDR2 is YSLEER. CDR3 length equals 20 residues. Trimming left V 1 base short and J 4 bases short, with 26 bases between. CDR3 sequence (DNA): TGCGCCAGCAGCCAAGGCCAAGGATGGTACAGTGGAACAGGATACAATGAGCAGTTCTTC. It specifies CASSQGQGWYSGTGYNEQFF.

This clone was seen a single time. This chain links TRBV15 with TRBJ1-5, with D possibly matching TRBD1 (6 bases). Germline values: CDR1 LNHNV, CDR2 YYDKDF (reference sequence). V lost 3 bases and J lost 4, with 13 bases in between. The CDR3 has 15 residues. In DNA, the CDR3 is TGTGCCACCAGCAGTTTCCGGGACACGAATCAGCCCCAGCATTTT. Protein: CATSSFRDTNQPQHF.

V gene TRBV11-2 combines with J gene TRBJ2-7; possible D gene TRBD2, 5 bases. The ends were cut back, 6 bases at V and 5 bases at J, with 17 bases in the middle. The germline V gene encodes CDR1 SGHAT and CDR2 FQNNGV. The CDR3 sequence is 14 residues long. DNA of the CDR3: TGTGCCAGCAGGGGCCCCCCAGAGGGTAACGAGCAGTACTTC. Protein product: CASRGPPEGNEQYF. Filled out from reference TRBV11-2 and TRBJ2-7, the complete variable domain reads EAGVAQSPRYKIIEKRQSVAFWCNPISGHATLYWYQQILGQGPKLLIQFQNNGVVDDSQLPKDRFSAERLKGVDSTLKIQPAKLEDSAVYLCASRGPPEGNEQYFGPGTRLTVT.

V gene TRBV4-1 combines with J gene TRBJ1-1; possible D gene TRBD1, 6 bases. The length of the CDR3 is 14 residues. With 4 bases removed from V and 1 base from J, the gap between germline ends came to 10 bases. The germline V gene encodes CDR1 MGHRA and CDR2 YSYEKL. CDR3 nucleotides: TGCGCCAGCAGCCTAGGGGGGGGGAACACTGAAGCTTTCTTT. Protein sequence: CASSLGGGNTEAFF.

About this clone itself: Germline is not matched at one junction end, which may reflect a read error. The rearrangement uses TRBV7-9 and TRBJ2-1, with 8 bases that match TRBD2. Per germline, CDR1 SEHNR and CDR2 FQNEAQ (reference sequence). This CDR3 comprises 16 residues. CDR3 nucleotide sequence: TGTTCCAGCAGCTTTTCAGGGAGCGGGGGAAACAATGAGCAGTTCTTC. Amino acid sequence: CSSSFSGSGGNNEQFF.

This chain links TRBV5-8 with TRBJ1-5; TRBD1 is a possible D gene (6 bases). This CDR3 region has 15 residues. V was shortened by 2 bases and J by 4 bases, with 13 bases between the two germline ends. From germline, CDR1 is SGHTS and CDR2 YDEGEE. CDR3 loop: CASSFGQSTNQPQHF. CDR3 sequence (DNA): TGTGCCAGCAGCTTCGGACAGTCAACGAATCAGCCCCAGCATTTT.

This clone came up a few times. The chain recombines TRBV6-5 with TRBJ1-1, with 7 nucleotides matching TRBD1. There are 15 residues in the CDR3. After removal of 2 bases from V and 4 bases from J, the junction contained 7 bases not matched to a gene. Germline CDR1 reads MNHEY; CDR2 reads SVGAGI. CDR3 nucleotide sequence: TGTGCCAGCAGTTACCAACAGGGGCGCGCCACTGAAGCTTTCTTT. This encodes CASSYQQGRATEAFF.

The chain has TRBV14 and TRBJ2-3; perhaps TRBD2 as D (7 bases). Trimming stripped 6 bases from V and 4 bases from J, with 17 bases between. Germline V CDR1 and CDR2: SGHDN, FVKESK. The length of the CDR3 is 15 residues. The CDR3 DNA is TGTGCCAGCAGTAAGGTCCGAGGGGGGGCAGATACGCAGTATTTT. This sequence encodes CASSKVRGGADTQYF. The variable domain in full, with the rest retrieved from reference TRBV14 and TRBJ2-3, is EAGVTQFPSHSVIEKGQTVTLRCDPISGHDNLYWYRRVMGKEIKFLLHFVKESKQDESGMPNNRFLAERTGGTYSTLKVQPAELEDSGVYFCASSKVRGGADTQYFGPGTRLTVL.

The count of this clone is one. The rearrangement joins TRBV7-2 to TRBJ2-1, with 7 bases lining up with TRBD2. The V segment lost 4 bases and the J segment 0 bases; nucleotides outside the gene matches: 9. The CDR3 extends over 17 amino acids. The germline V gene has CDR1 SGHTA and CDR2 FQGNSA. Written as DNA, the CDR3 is TGTGCCAGCAGCTACTTGCTAGCGGCGAGCTCCTACAATGAGCAGTTCTTC. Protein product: CASSYLLAASSYNEQFF. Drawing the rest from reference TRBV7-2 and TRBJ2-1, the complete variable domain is GAGVSQSPSNKVTEKGKDVELRCDPISGHTALYWYRQSLGQGLEFLIYFQGNSAPDKSGLPSDRFSAERTGGSVSTLTIQRTQQEDSAVYLCASSYLLAASSYNEQFFGPGTRLTVL.